This T cell receptor (beta chain) was identified in a study of early T cells in non-severe SARS-CoV-2 infection. Looking at the study overall: The study sequenced bulk RNA from unsorted whole blood, with chains unpaired.

Individual cDNA molecules received unique molecular identifiers. Using its own MiXCR run on the 5' RACE reads, TCRdb lists one record per CDR3 protein. The sample has some 73,000 distinct CDR3 sequences, more than 10% seen once. Findings and caveats of the study: Anti-spike CD8 responses were favored in VDJdb matching, and private and CD4 specificities were missed.

Trimming took off 7 bases at V and 1 base at J, with 20 bases between the two ends. Germline loops: CDR1 MDHEN, CDR2 SYDVKM. The CDR3 is 16 residues long. This clonotype occurred many times. Its antigen remains unidentified. The sequence was collected from an adult who was a healthcare worker with PCR-confirmed SARS-CoV-2 infection or an uninfected control (not recorded which). Sequencing was performed on whole blood. The chain has TRBV28 and TRBJ2-7; D gene uncertain. In nucleotides, the CDR3 is TGTGCCAGCACCCCCACTCCTCAGGCCTATTCCTACGAGCAGTACTTC. It specifies CASTPTPQAYSYEQYF.